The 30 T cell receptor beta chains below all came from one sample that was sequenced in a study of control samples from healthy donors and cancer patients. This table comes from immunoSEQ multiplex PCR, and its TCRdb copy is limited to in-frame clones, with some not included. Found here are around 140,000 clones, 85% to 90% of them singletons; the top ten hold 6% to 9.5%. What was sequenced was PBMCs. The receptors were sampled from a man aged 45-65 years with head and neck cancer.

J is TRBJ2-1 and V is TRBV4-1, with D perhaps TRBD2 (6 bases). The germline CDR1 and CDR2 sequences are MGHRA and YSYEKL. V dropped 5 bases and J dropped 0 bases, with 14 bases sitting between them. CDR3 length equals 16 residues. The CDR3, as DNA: TGCGCCAGCAGCGCCCGGGACGGGAGCTCCTACAATGAGCAGTTCTTC. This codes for CASSARDGSSYNEQFF.

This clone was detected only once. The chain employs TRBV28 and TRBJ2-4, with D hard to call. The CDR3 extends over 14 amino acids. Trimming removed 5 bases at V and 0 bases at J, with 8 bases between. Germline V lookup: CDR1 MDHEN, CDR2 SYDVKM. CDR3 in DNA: TGTGCCAGCAGTCCGGGTTCAGCCAAAAACATTCAGTACTTC. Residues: CASSPGSAKNIQYF.

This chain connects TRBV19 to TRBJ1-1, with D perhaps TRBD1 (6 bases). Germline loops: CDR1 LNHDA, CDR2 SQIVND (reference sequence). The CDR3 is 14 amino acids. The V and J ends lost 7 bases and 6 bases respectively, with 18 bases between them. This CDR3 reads CASTDPGTTPEAFF. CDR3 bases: TGTGCCAGTACTGACCCCGGGACAACCCCTGAAGCTTTCTTT.

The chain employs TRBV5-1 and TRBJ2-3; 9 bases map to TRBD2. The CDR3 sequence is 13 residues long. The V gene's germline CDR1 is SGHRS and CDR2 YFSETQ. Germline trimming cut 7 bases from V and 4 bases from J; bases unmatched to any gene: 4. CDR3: CASGGGAADTQYF. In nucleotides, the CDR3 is TGCGCCAGCGGCGGGGGGGCCGCAGATACGCAGTATTTT.

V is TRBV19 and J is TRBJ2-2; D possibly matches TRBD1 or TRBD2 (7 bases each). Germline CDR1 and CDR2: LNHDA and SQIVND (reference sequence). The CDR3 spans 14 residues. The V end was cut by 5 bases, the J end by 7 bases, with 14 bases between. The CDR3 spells CASSPQGRVGELFF. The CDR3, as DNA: TGTGCCAGTAGTCCACAGGGGAGGGTCGGGGAGCTGTTTTTT.

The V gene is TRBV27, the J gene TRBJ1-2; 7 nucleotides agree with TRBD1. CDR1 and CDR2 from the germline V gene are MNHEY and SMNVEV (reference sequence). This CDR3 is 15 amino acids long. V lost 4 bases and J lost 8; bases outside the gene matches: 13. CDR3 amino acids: CASSSVSGRGRGYTF. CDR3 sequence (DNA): TGTGCCAGCAGTTCGGTTTCGGGTAGGGGGCGAGGCTACACCTTC.

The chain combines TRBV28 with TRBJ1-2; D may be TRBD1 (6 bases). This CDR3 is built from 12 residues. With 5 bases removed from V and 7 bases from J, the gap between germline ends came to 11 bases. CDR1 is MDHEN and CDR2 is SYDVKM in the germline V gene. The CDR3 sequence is CASSPRTVGYTF. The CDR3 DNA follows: TGTGCCAGCAGTCCCCGGACAGTTGGCTACACCTTC.

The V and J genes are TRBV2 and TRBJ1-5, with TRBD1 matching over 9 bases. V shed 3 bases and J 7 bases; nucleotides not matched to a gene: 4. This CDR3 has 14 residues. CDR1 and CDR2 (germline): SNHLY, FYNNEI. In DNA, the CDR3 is TGTGCCAGCAGTGACCGGACAGGGGACCAGCCCCAGCATTTT. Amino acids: CASSDRTGDQPQHF.

DNA for the CDR3: TGTGCCAGCAGACTCCTGGGACAGGGCATCTACGAGCAGTACTTC. Encoded protein: CASRLLGQGIYEQYF. The chain employs TRBV5-8 and TRBJ2-7; TRBD1 aligns across 9 bases. Looked up from germline, CDR1 is SGHTS and CDR2 is YDEGEE. V was clipped by 5 bases and J by 3 bases; unmatched bases: 9. CDR3 length: 15 residues.

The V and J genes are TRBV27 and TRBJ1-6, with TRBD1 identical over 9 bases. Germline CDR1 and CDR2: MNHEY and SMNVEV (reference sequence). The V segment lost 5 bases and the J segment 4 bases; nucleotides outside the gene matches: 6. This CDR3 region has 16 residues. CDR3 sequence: CASSPGTGKYNSPLHF. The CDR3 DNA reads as TGTGCCAGCAGTCCAGGGACAGGGAAATATAATTCACCCCTCCACTTT.

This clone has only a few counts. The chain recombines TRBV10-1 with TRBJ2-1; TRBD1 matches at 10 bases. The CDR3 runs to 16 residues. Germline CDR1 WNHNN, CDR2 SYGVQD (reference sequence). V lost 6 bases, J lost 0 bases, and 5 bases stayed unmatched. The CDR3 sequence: CASSPRTGGSYNEQFF. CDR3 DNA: TGCGCCAGCAGCCCCAGGACAGGGGGCTCCTACAATGAGCAGTTCTTC.

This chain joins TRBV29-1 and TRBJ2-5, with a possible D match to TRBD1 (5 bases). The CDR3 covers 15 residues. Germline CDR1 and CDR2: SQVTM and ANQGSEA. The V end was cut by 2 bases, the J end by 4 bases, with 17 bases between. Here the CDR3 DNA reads TGCAGCGTTGAAAGGGGAAGGCTGGTTGGAGAGACCCAGTACTTC. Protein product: CSVERGRLVGETQYF. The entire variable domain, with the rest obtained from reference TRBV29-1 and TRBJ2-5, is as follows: SAVISQKPSRDICQRGTSLTIQCQVDSQVTMMFWYRQQPGQSLTLIATANQGSEATYESGFVIDKFPISRPNLTFSTLTVSNMSPEDSSIYLCSVERGRLVGETQYFGPGTRLLVL.

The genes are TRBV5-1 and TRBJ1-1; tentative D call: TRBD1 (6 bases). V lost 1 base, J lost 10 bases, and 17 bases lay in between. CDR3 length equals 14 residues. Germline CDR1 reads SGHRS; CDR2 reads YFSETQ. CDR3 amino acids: CASSLTGRLRGAFF. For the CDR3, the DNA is TGCGCCAGCAGCTTGACAGGGCGTCTCAGGGGAGCTTTCTTT.

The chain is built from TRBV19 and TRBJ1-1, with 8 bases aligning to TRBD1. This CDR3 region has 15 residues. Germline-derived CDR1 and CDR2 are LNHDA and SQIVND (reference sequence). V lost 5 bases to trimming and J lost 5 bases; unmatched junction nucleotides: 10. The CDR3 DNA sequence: TGTGCCAGTAGTCCCCTGGACAGGGTGGGGACTGAAGCTTTCTTT. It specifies CASSPLDRVGTEAFF.

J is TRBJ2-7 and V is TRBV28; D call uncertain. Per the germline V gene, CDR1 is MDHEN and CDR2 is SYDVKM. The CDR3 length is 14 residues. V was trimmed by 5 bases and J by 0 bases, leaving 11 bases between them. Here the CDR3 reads CASSPTDLSYEQYF. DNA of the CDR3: TGTGCCAGCAGTCCCACGGATCTCTCCTACGAGCAGTACTTC.

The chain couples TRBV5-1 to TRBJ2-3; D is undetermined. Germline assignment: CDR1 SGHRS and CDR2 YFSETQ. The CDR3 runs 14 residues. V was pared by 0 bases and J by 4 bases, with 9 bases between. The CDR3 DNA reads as TGCGCCAGCAGCTTGGTCAGCTCCGCAGATACGCAGTATTTT. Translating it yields CASSLVSSADTQYF.

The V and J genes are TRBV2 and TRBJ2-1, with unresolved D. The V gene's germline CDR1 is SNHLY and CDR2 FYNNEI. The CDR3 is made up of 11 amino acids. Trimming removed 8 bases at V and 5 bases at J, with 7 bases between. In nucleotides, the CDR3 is TGTGCCAGCGCGTATAACAATGAGCAGTTCTTC. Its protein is CASAYNNEQFF.

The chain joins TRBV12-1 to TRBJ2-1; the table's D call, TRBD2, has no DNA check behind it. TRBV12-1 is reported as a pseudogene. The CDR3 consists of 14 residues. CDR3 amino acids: CASSFEFYENEQFF. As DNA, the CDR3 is TGTGCCAGCAGCTTTGAGTTTTACGAGAATGAGCAGTTCTTC.

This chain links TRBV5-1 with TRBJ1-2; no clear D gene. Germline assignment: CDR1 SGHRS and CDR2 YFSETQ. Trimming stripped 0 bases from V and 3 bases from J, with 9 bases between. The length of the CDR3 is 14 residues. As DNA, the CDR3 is TGCGCCAGCAGCTTGGGGGGAAAGGACTATGGCTACACCTTC. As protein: CASSLGGKDYGYTF.

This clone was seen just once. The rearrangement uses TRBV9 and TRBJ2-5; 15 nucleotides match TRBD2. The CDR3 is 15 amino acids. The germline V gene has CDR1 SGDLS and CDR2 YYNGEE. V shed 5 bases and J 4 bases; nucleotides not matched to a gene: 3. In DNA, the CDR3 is TGTGCCAGCAGTGGACTAGCGGGGGGGGGAGAGACCCAGTACTTC. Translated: CASSGLAGGGETQYF.

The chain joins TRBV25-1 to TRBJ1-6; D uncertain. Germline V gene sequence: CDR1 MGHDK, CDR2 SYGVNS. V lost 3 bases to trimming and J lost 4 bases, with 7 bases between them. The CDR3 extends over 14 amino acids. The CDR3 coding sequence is TGTGCCAGCAGTGATCCGGGGTATAATTCACCCCTCCACTTT. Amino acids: CASSDPGYNSPLHF.

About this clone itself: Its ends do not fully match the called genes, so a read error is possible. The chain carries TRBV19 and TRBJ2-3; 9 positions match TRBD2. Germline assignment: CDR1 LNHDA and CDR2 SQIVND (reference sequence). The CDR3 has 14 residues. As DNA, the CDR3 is TGTGCCAGTAGTCCCGGGACTAGCAGAGATACGCAGTATTTT. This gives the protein CASSPGTSRDTQYF.

The CDR3 sequence: CASSLEPLSGEQFF. The CDR3 coding sequence is TGTGCCAGCAGCTTAGAGCCCCTCTCGGGTGAGCAGTTCTTC. The chain has TRBV11-2 and TRBJ2-1, with D unclear. CDR1 is SGHAT and CDR2 is FQNNGV in the germline V gene. V gave up 0 bases and J gave up 9 bases, with 12 bases separating them. This CDR3 contains 14 residues.

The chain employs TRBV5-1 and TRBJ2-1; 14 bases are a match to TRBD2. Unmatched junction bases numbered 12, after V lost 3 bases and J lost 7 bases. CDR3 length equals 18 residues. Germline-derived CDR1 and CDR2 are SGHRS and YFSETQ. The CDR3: CASSSITGTSGSANEQFF. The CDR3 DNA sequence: TGCGCCAGCAGCTCCATCACCGGGACTAGCGGGAGTGCGAATGAGCAGTTCTTC.

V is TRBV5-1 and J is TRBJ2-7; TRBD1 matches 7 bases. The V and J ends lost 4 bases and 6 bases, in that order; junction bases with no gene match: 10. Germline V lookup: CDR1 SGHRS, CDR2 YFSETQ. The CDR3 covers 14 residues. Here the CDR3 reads CASSGPQGSGEQYF. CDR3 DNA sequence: TGCGCCAGCAGCGGTCCACAGGGGTCGGGCGAGCAGTACTTC.

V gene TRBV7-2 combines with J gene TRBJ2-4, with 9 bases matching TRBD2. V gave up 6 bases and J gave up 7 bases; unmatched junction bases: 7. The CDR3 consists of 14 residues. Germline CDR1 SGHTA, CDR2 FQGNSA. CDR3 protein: CASSPGLASNIQYF. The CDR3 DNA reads TGTGCCAGCAGTCCTGGACTAGCGTCGAACATTCAGTACTTC.

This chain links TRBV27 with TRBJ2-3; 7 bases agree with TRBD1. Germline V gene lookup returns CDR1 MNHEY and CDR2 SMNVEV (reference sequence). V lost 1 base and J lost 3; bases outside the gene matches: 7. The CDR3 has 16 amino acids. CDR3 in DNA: TGTGCCAGCAGTTTATACCTACAGGGGTGGACAGATACGCAGTATTTT. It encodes CASSLYLQGWTDTQYF.

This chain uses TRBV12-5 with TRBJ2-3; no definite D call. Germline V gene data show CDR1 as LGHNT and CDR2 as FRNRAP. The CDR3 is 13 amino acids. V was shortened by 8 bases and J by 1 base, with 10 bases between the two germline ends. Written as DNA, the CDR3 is TGTGCTAGTACCAGCGTCGGCACAGATACGCAGTATTTT. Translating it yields CASTSVGTDTQYF. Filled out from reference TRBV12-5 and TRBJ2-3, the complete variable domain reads DARVTQTPRHKVTEMGQEVTMRCQPILGHNTVFWYRQTMMQGLELLAYFRNRAPLDDSGMPKDRFSAEMPDATLATLKIQPSEPRDSAVYFCASTSVGTDTQYFGPGTRLTVL.

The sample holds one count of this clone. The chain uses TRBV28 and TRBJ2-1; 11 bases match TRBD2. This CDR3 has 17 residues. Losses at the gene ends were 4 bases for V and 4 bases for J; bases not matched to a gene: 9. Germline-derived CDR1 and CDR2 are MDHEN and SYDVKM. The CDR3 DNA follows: TGTGCCAGCAGTTCAACACTCGGGACTAGCGGATACAATGAGCAGTTCTTC. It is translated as CASSSTLGTSGYNEQFF.

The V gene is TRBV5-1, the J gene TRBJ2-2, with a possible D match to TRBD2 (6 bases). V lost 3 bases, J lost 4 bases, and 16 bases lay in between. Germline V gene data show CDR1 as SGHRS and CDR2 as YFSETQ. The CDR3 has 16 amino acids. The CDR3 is CASSSTGTRGTGELFF. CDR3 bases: TGCGCCAGCAGCTCGACCGGGACTCGTGGCACCGGGGAGCTGTTTTTT.